This T cell receptor beta chain was identified in a study of patients and donors after allogeneic stem cell transplantation (dated by TCRdb to 2018 to 2021). The protocol used for the library was RT-PCR. The reads were generated on a NextSeq 550. Through fastp at Q25 and MiXCR, TCRdb rebuilt clones from the public reads, retaining in-frame beta chains. Each entry merges the rows of one CDR3 protein and shows their most common DNA and genes. The sample table shows 920,000 or so distinct CDR3 sequences, and approximately 18% are seen once. About 6% of the sample comes from the top ten. The CDR3 covers 15 residues, taking in both the cysteine and the phenylalanine. CDR3 DNA is the only sequence kept; it has 45 bases, read in frame from the first base. The CDR1 and CDR2 encoded by the germline V gene are SQVTM and ANQGSEA. V and J are trimmed by 4 bases and 0 bases, and the gene matches miss 3 bases of the junction.

A remark on this clonotype: Its antigen remains unidentified. It has no much larger one-base neighbor in the sample; base qualities were not kept.

The clonotype was recovered from a human donor who was either an allogeneic HSCT recipient or a stem cell or donor lymphocyte infusion donor (not recorded which). It is not recorded whose cells these are; they may come from a transplant donor. Sequenced material: blood, either unsorted or a sorted T cell fraction (not recorded which). The V gene is TRBV29-1 and the J gene is TRBJ2-6; 7 junctional bases match TRBD1. The DNA sequence reads TGCAGCGTTGCGGGACAGAGCTCTGGGGCCAACGTCCTGACTTTC. Its translation reads: CSVAGQSSGANVLTF.